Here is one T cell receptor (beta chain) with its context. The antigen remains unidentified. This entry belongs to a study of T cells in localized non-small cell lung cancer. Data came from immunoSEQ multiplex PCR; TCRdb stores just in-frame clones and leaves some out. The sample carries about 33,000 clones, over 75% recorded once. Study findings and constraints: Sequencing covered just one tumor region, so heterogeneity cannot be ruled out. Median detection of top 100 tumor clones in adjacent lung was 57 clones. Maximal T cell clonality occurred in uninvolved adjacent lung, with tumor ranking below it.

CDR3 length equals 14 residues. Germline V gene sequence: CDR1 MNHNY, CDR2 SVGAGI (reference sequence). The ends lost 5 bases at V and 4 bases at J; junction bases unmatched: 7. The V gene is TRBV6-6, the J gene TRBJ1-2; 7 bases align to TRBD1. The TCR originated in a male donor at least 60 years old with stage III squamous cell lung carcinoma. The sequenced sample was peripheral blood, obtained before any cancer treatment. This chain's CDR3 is CASSRQGSRYGYTF. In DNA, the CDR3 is TGTGCCAGCAGTAGACAGGGATCTCGCTATGGCTACACCTTC.